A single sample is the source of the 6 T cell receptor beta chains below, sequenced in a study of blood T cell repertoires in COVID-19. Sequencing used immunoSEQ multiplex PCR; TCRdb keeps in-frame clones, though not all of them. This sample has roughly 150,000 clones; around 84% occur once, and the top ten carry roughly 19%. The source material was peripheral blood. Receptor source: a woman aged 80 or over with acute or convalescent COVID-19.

CDR3 nucleotide sequence: TGTGCCAGCAGCCGACAGGGGAGCTCCTACAATGAGCAGTTCTTC. Translation gives CASSRQGSSYNEQFF. The chain combines TRBV5-6 with TRBJ2-1; 8 positions agree with TRBD1. In germline, CDR1 is SGHDT, CDR2 YYEEEE. The CDR3 spans 15 residues. V shed 4 bases and J 0 bases; nucleotides not matched to a gene: 3.

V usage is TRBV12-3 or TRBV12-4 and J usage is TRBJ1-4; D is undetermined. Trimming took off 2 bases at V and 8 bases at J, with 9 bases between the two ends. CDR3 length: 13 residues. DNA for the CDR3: TGTGCCAGCAGTTTATTCGGAGGAGAAAAACTGTTTTTT. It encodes CASSLFGGEKLFF.

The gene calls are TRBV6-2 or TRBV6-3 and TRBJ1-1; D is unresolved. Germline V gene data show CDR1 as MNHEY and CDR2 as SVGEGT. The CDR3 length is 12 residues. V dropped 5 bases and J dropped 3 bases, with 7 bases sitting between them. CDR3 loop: CASSRSDTEAFF. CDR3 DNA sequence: TGTGCCAGCAGTCGCAGTGACACTGAAGCTTTCTTT.

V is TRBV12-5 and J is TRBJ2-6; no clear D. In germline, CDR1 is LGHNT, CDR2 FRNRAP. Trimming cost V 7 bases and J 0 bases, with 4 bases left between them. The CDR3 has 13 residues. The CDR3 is CASAFSGANVLTF. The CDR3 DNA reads TGTGCTAGTGCCTTCTCTGGGGCCAACGTCCTGACTTTC.

In nucleotides, the CDR3 is TGTGCCAGCAGCCAAGATATGCTATGGGGCTACACCTTC. Its protein is CASSQDMLWGYTF. V usage is TRBV3-1 (or the pseudogene TRBV3-2) and J usage is TRBJ1-2; D gene ambiguous. Germline-derived CDR1 and CDR2 are LGHDT and YNNKEL (reference sequence). The CDR3 length is 13 residues. V was pared by 0 bases and J by 8 bases, with 10 bases between.

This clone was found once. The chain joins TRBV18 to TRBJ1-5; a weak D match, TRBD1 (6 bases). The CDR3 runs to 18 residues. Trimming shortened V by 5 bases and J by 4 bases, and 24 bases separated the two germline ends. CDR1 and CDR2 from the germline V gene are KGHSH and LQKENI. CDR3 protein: CASSEAGHAVLGNQPQHF. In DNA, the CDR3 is TGTGCCAGCTCAGAAGCGGGACATGCTGTGTTGGGGAATCAGCCCCAGCATTTT.